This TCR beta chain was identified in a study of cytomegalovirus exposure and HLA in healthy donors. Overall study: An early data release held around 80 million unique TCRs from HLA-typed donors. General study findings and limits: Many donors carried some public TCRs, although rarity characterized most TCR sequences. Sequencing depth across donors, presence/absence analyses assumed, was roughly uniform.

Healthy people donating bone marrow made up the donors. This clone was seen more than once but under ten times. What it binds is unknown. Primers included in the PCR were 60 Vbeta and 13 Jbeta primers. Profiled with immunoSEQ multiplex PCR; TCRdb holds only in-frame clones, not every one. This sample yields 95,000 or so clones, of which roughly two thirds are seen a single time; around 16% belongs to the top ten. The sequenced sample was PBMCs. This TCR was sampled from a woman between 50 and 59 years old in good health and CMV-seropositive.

The CDR3 nucleotides are TGTGCCATCAGTGAGTCGGGGACTAGCGGGAGCTGGGAGACCCAGTACTTC. Translating it yields CAISESGTSGSWETQYF. V usage is TRBV10-3 and J usage is TRBJ2-5, with TRBD2 matching 14 bases. Germline assignment: CDR1 ENHRY and CDR2 SYGVKD. The CDR3 contains 17 residues. V lost 0 bases, J lost 5 bases, and 5 bases stayed unmatched.